Each of the 25 T cell receptor beta chains below was sequenced from the same sample in a study of response to subunit inactivated influenza vaccine. TCRdb processed the RT-PCR reads anew with MiXCR; each CDR3 protein has one entry. Of some 800,000 distinct CDR3 sequences listed, 20% to 25% are singletons. This material consisted of PBMCs from blood, taken 5 to 6 days after vaccination. These receptors all stem from a man aged 45 to 65 who received an inactivated influenza vaccine.

This clonotype was observed many times. The J gene is TRBJ2-1, the V gene TRBV24-1, with D possibly being TRBD2 (5 bases). Trimming stripped 7 bases from V and 3 bases from J, with 12 bases between. The CDR3 is made up of 14 amino acids. Germline V gene lookup returns CDR1 KGHDR and CDR2 SFDVKD. The CDR3 sequence is CATSSGAFYNEQFF. CDR3 coding DNA: TGTGCCACCAGCAGCGGAGCTTTCTACAATGAGCAGTTCTTC.

J is TRBJ1-1 and V is TRBV7-2; maybe TRBD1 (6 bases). Germline-derived CDR1 and CDR2 are SGHTA and FQGNSA. The CDR3 consists of 15 residues. Trimming stripped 5 bases from V and 8 bases from J, with 21 bases between. DNA for the CDR3: TGTGCCAGCAGCCTGAGGGACACCGCGCCTGCAGAAGCTTTCTTT. Amino acids: CASSLRDTAPAEAFF.

V is TRBV9 and J is TRBJ2-1; 15 bases agree with TRBD2. V shed 7 bases, J shed 1 base, and the junction held 12 bases outside the gene matches. The germline CDR1 and CDR2 sequences are SGDLS and YYNGEE. The CDR3 totals 19 residues. The CDR3: CASSPAGGTSGRSYNEQFF. CDR3 DNA: TGTGCCAGCTCACCCGCCGGGGGGACTAGCGGGAGGTCCTACAATGAGCAGTTCTTC.

This clonotype has a handful of counts. V and J are TRBV7-9 and TRBJ1-2; the D gene is possibly TRBD1 (5 bases). Trimming stripped 1 base from V and 5 bases from J, with 8 bases between. Germline CDR1 SEHNR, CDR2 FQNEAQ (reference sequence). This CDR3 is 13 amino acids long. CDR3 residues: CASSLETGYGYTF. CDR3 coding DNA: TGTGCCAGCAGCTTAGAAACAGGATATGGCTACACCTTC.

This clonotype was detected once. CDR3 sequence reads: CASSPATYEQYF. The CDR3 bases are TGTGCCAGCAGCCCCGCCACCTACGAGCAGTACTTC. The rearrangement joins TRBV3-1 to TRBJ2-7; no clear D gene. CDR1 and CDR2 from the germline V gene are LGHDT and YNNKEL (reference sequence). This CDR3 spans 12 amino acids. Trimming left V 4 bases short and J 2 bases short, with 6 bases between.

The rearrangement joins TRBV7-9 to TRBJ2-1; TRBD1 matches at 8 bases. The V and J ends lost 5 bases and 2 bases, in that order; junction bases with no gene match: 8. The CDR3 loop spans 16 amino acids. CDR1 SEHNR and CDR2 FQNEAQ come from the germline V gene (reference sequence). The CDR3 reads CASSPGQGGTYNEQFF. CDR3 sequence (DNA): TGTGCCAGCAGCCCCGGACAGGGAGGAACCTACAATGAGCAGTTCTTC.

This clonotype appeared many times. V is TRBV6-5 and J is TRBJ2-1; 8 bases are shared with TRBD1. V shed 5 bases, J shed 7 bases, and the junction held 13 bases outside the gene matches. This CDR3 comprises 16 residues. In germline, CDR1 is MNHEY, CDR2 SVGAGI. CDR3 sequence (DNA): TGTGCCAGCAGTCACCCCCGGGACAGGTGGGGGAATGAGCAGTTCTTC. It translates to CASSHPRDRWGNEQFF.

The sample holds many counts of this clonotype. V usage is TRBV7-9 and J usage is TRBJ2-3; 9 bases line up with TRBD2. Per germline, CDR1 SEHNR and CDR2 FQNEAQ (reference sequence). CDR3 size: 16 residues. With V trimmed by 6 bases and J by 0 bases, 7 bases remained unmatched. DNA for the CDR3: TGTGCCAGCAGACCGAGTAGCGGGAGAAGCACAGATACGCAGTATTTT. This encodes CASRPSSGRSTDTQYF.

This chain joins TRBV7-2 and TRBJ1-5, with D hard to call. V lost 5 bases, J lost 4 bases, and 12 bases lay in between. Germline V gives CDR1 SGHTA, CDR2 FQGNSA. This CDR3 contains 14 residues. CDR3 sequence: CASSPQNPNQPQHF. The CDR3 DNA is TGTGCCAGCAGCCCTCAAAATCCGAATCAGCCCCAGCATTTT.

Of note for this clonotype: This clone may be a read error of a much larger clone one base away. V gene TRBV11-2 combines with J gene TRBJ2-5; no clear D gene. The V gene lost 3 bases and the J gene lost 0 bases, with 5 bases spanning the gap. The CDR3 runs to 13 residues. CDR1 SGHAT and CDR2 FQNNGV come from the germline V gene. CDR3 sequence reads: CASSFQYQETQYF. As DNA, the CDR3 is TGTGCCAGCAGCTTCCAGTACCAAGAGACCCAGTACTTC.

This clonotype was recorded many times. The CDR3 bases are TGTGCCAGCAGTTACGGCCGGGAGACCCAGTACTTC. This translates into CASSYGRETQYF. The rearrangement uses TRBV6-2 or TRBV6-3 and TRBJ2-5, with D hard to call. Germline V gene data show CDR1 as MNHEY and CDR2 as SVGEGT. Trimming took 2 bases from V and 5 from J, leaving 6 bases between them. This CDR3 is 12 amino acids long.

The rearrangement links TRBV12-3 or TRBV12-4 to TRBJ2-3, with TRBD1 identical over 10 bases. The CDR3 runs 15 residues. V lost 7 bases, J lost 2 bases, and 6 bases stayed unmatched. In DNA form, the CDR3 reads TGTGCCAGCATCGGGACAGGGGCTAACACAGATACGCAGTATTTT. Residues: CASIGTGANTDTQYF.

This chain connects TRBV7-8 to TRBJ2-7, with 10 bases lining up with TRBD2. V shed 2 bases and J 7 bases; nucleotides not matched to a gene: 8. The germline gives CDR1 SGHVS, CDR2 FQNEAQ. CDR3 length equals 15 residues. CDR3 protein: CASSLITSGMREQYF. CDR3 sequence (DNA): TGTGCCAGCAGCTTAATTACTAGCGGGATGAGGGAGCAGTACTTC.

This clonotype came up many times. This sequence joins TRBV5-6 and TRBJ2-1, with D possibly matching TRBD2 (5 bases). Germline CDR1 and CDR2: SGHDT and YYEEEE. The CDR3 is made up of 16 amino acids. With 6 bases removed from V and 7 bases from J, the gap between germline ends came to 23 bases. The CDR3 sequence: CASNTGRRSFWNEQFF. CDR3 sequence (DNA): TGTGCCAGCAACACCGGCCGGAGGAGCTTTTGGAATGAGCAGTTCTTC.

This chain joins TRBV25-1 and TRBJ1-2; tentatively, D is TRBD1 (6 bases). The CDR3 is made up of 14 amino acids. The ends were cut back, 1 base at V and 8 bases at J, with 14 bases in the middle. The germline V gene has CDR1 MGHDK and CDR2 SYGVNS. CDR3 region: CASSESQGFVGYTF. CDR3 in DNA: TGTGCCAGCAGTGAATCTCAGGGGTTTGTGGGCTACACCTTC.

The table lists this clonotype with many counts. The gene calls are TRBV7-2 and TRBJ2-6; D unresolved. The germline gives CDR1 SGHTA, CDR2 FQGNSA. Trimming stripped 3 bases from V and 0 bases from J, with 12 bases between. The length of the CDR3 is 17 residues. The CDR3 coding sequence is TGTGCCAGCAGCTTTCTTAGAGGTGTCTCTGGGGCCAACGTCCTGACTTTC. Translation gives CASSFLRGVSGANVLTF.

Points on this clonotype: One junction end does not reproduce the germline sequence, and a read error may be involved. The chain links TRBV27 to TRBJ2-6, with TRBD1 as a possible D gene (5 bases). This CDR3 has 14 residues. CDR1 MNHEY and CDR2 SMNVEV come from the germline V gene (reference sequence). Here the CDR3 reads CASSMGSGANVLTF. In DNA form, the CDR3 reads TGTGCCAGCAGTATGGGCTCTGGGGCCAATGTCCTGACTTTC. Full variable domain (outside the CDR3, taken from reference TRBV27 and TRBJ2-6): EAQVTQNPRYLITVTGKKLTVTCSQNMNHEYMSWYRQDPGLGLRQIYYSMNVEVTDKGDVPEGYKVSRKEKRNFPLILESPSPNQTSLYFCASSMGSGANVLTFGAGSRLTVL.

In DNA form, the CDR3 reads TGTGCCAGCAGCCAAGATGGGTGGAAGGCCTACGAGCAGTACTTC. Its translation: CASSQDGWKAYEQYF. The V call is TRBV4-2, the J call TRBJ2-7, with unresolved D. This CDR3 contains 15 residues. V lost 0 bases to trimming and J lost 2 bases, with 11 bases between them. Germline V lookup: CDR1 LGHNA, CDR2 YNFKEQ.

The chain uses TRBV5-5 and TRBJ2-3, with 15 bases fitting TRBD2. Losses at the gene ends were 4 bases for V and 6 bases for J; bases not matched to a gene: 6. Germline V gene data show CDR1 as SGHKS and CDR2 as YYEKEE (reference sequence). This CDR3 contains 16 residues. The CDR3 region is CASSPRTSGGGDTQYF. The CDR3 nucleotides read TGTGCCAGCAGCCCCCGGACTAGCGGGGGGGGGGATACGCAGTATTTT. The whole variable domain, filled in from reference TRBV5-5 and TRBJ2-3, reads DAGVTQSPTHLIKTRGQQVTLRCSPISGHKSVSWYQQVLGQGPQFIFQYYEKEERGRGNFPDRFSARQFPNYSSELNVNALLLGDSALYLCASSPRTSGGGDTQYFGPGTRLTVL.

This clonotype was detected only a few times. The rearrangement joins TRBV24-1 to TRBJ2-1, with 7 bases aligning to TRBD2. Germline CDR1 and CDR2: KGHDR and SFDVKD. Trimming took 3 bases from V and 8 from J; bases not matched to a gene: 18. CDR3 size: 18 residues. Written as DNA, the CDR3 is TGTGCCACCAGTGATGCGGACCCCGGGGCGGGAGCGTTCTATGAGCAGTTCTTC. It is translated as CATSDADPGAGAFYEQFF.

J is TRBJ2-7 and V is TRBV4-1; 11 positions match TRBD1. This CDR3 is 14 amino acids long. V trimming: 3 bases; J trimming: 7 bases; junction bases outside the gene matches: 5. Germline V gene data show CDR1 as MGHRA and CDR2 as YSYEKL. The CDR3 nucleotides are TGCGCCAGCAGCCATGCGGGACAGGGGGTTGAGCAGTACTTC. This gives the protein CASSHAGQGVEQYF.

The genes are TRBV6-1 and TRBJ2-7; weak D call: TRBD2 (6 bases). The CDR3 totals 14 residues. V was pared by 6 bases and J by 3 bases, with 15 bases between. Germline CDR1 reads MNHNS; CDR2 reads SASEGT. CDR3 loop: CASRKDMGGYEQYF. The CDR3 DNA follows: TGTGCCAGCAGAAAGGACATGGGAGGCTACGAGCAGTACTTC.

V gene TRBV20-1 combines with J gene TRBJ2-5, with 11 nucleotides matching TRBD2. This CDR3 contains 16 residues. The germline V gene has CDR1 DFQATT and CDR2 SNEGSKA (reference sequence). J gave up 0 bases and V 6 bases, and 9 bases lay outside the gene matches. The CDR3: CSARGGLAAYQETQYF. In DNA form, the CDR3 reads TGCAGTGCCAGGGGGGGACTAGCGGCCTACCAAGAGACCCAGTACTTC.

The table lists this clonotype with many counts. This sequence joins TRBV20-1 and TRBJ2-5; 11 nucleotides agree with TRBD2. This CDR3 is 14 amino acids long. Germline V CDR1 and CDR2: DFQATT, SNEGSKA (reference sequence). Trimming cost V 4 bases and J 1 base; bases outside gene matches: 2. The CDR3: CSATGTSGQETQYF. The DNA for the CDR3 is TGCAGTGCTACCGGGACTAGCGGCCAAGAGACCCAGTACTTC.

The chain uses TRBV18 and TRBJ2-5; tentative D call: TRBD2 (6 bases). The CDR3 is made up of 15 amino acids. The germline gives CDR1 KGHSH, CDR2 LQKENI. Trimming pared 3 bases from V and 4 bases from J, leaving 15 bases between. DNA of the CDR3: TGTGCCAGCTCACCCCCGGGAGTCGTGGGAGAGACCCAGTACTTC. Protein: CASSPPGVVGETQYF.